This T cell receptor beta chain comes out of a study of T cell responses to AZD1222 COVID-19 vaccine. Study-level results: Researchers took repertoire samples only after the peak T cell response had come. Reports indicate that nearly half of spike-specific TCRs are directed at unmutated variant regions. White British people made up most donors, females outnumbered males, and clonal diversity was possibly underestimated. Across spike, vaccine-associated CD4 TCRs were found, dominant at 160-218 and 743-854.

In regard to this clone: What it recognizes is unknown.

The ends lost 4 bases at V and 0 bases at J; junction bases unmatched: 7. The CDR3 has 15 residues. Germline V gene data show CDR1 as SGHRS and CDR2 as YFSETQ. TCRdb's table, derived via immunoSEQ multiplex PCR, lists solely in-frame clones and lacks some. This table has more than 85,000 clones, approximately 88% appearing once. The chain recombines TRBV5-1 with TRBJ2-7; TRBD2 matches at 7 bases. This clonotype was sampled from an adult in good health. The sample here was peripheral blood, taken on day 0 of AZD1222 vaccination. CDR3 DNA sequence: TGCGCCAGCAGCCCCGGGGAGGGCCTCTCCTACGAGCAGTACTTC. Protein sequence: CASSPGEGLSYEQYF.